The clone carrying this TCR beta chain rates as medium-sized. What it binds is unknown. The source of the sample is a study of lymphopenia after photon versus proton radiotherapy. TCRdb keeps only in-frame clones here, not all; method: immunoSEQ multiplex PCR. The repertoire holds more than 20,000 clones, with 84% as singletons. Points from the study as a whole: After lymphocyte nadir, photon-treated repertoires showed oligoclonal expansion, especially CD8+ Temra.

The V end was cut by 4 bases, the J end by 0 bases, with 12 bases between. The CDR3 has 15 amino acids. The germline gives CDR1 SGHRS, CDR2 YFSETQ. The receptor comes from a man in his forties or fifties with gastric cancer. The chain joins TRBV5-1 to TRBJ2-3; D unclear. The sample was peripheral blood, taken from a patient treated with photon-based radiotherapy. CDR3 nucleotide sequence: TGCGCCAGCAGCCCAGTCACGGCTAGCACAGATACGCAGTATTTT. Its protein is CASSPVTASTDTQYF.